This TCR beta chain came from a study of vaccination effects on CD4 cells after COVID-19. Details on this clone: Its antigen is undetermined.

Sequencing was performed with immunoSEQ multiplex PCR; in TCRdb, only in-frame clones are kept and a portion is missing. The sample consists of about 79,000 clones, around 76% of them appearing once. Trimming left V 4 bases short and J 2 bases short, with 6 bases between. Germline values: CDR1 SGDLS, CDR2 YYNGEE. This CDR3 contains 12 residues. ViraFEST used viral peptide pools to expand antigen-specific CD4+ T cells before sequencing. Following an approximately 10-day culture, CD4+ T cells were purified. General study findings and limits: Marked clonal contraction was seen late after vaccination (in both infection- and vaccine-induced clones).

The genes are TRBV9 and TRBJ1-2; D is uncertain. The material was CD4+ T cells from PBMCs cultured with HCoV-229E spike peptides, obtained before COVID-19 vaccination. This clonotype was sampled from a human donor who received a COVID-19 vaccine. The chain's CDR3 is CASSIENYGYTF. CDR3 bases: TGTGCCAGCAGCATAGAAAACTATGGCTACACCTTC. The full variable domain, in which reference TRBV9 and TRBJ1-2 provide the parts outside the CDR3, is DSGVTQTPKHLITATGQRVTLRCSPRSGDLSVYWYQQSLDQGLQFLIQYYNGEERAKGNILERFSAQQFPDLHSELNLSSLELGDSALYFCASSIENYGYTFGSGTRLTVV.